These T cell receptor beta chains were read from a single sample in a study of cytomegalovirus exposure and HLA in healthy donors. The table came from immunoSEQ multiplex PCR; TCRdb's copy has only in-frame clones and leaves some out. Seen here are about 120,000 clones, 75% to 85% observed once, and the top ten hold about 10%. Specimen: PBMCs. The receptors were sampled from a female donor in good health and CMV-seropositive. Both conserved end residues are part of each CDR3. The D gene is left open where the match is weak. Expanded clones are given a class, and other clones once, few, many or no size at all.

TRBV6-5,TRBJ2-1,NA,NA,CASSYGGNEQFF,TGTGCCAGCAGTTACGGCGGGAATGAGCAGTTCTTC
TRBV5-1,TRBJ2-3,TRBD1,NA,CASSATGTGFSDTQYF,TGCGCCAGCAGCGCAACCGGGACAGGATTTTCAGATACGCAGTATTTT
TRBV6-6,TRBJ2-1,TRBD2,few,CASSDGLAGMAEQFF,TGTGCCAGCTCGGACGGACTAGCGGGGATGGCTGAGCAGTTCTTC
TRBV6-1,TRBJ1-1,NA,NA,CASSSGSSTEAFF,TGTGCCAGCAGTTCAGGGTCGAGCACTGAAGCTTTCTTT
TRBV30,TRBJ1-4,NA,NA,CAWSRSSENEKLFF,TGTGCCTGGAGTAGGAGTTCCGAGAATGAAAAACTGTTTTTT
TRBV6-6,TRBJ2-7,TRBD1,NA,CASRPPGQPSEQYF,TGTGCCAGCAGGCCCCCGGGACAGCCTTCCGAGCAGTACTTC
TRBV5-1,TRBJ1-3,NA,NA,CASSLTSSGNTIYF,TGCGCCAGCAGCTTGACAAGCTCTGGAAACACCATATATTTT
TRBV7-9,TRBJ2-2,NA,NA,CAFLRETGELFF,TGTGCCTTTTTGCGGGAAACCGGGGAGCTGTTTTTT
TRBV10-3,TRBJ1-1,TRBD1,NA,CAIKLRDRGEAFF,TGTGCCATCAAGCTCCGGGACAGGGGAGAAGCTTTCTTT
TRBV6-1,TRBJ1-4,NA,few,CASSRDWREKLFF,TGTGCCAGCAGCCGGGACTGGAGGGAAAAACTGTTTTTT
TRBV15,TRBJ2-5,TRBD1,NA,CATSRDRGTGREETQYF,TGTGCCACCAGCAGAGATAGGGGGACAGGGAGGGAGGAGACCCAGTACTTC
TRBV7-9,TRBJ1-1,NA,NA,CASSYGVGDTEAFF,TGTGCCAGCAGCTACGGTGTAGGGGACACTGAAGCTTTCTTT
TRBV2,TRBJ2-7,TRBD1,once,CASHGTGSYEQYF,TGTGCCAGCCACGGGACAGGGTCCTACGAGCAGTACTTC
TRBV6-5,TRBJ2-5,NA,NA,CASTREVGGTQYF,TGTGCCAGCACCCGTGAAGTAGGCGGGACCCAGTACTTC
TRBV7-9,TRBJ2-5,TRBD2,NA,CASSWGSGGTETQYF,TGTGCCAGCAGCTGGGGTTCGGGGGGGACGGAGACCCAGTACTTC
TRBV12-5,TRBJ2-3,NA,NA,CASGPSGTDTQYF,TGTGCTAGTGGTCCCTCGGGCACAGATACGCAGTATTTT
TRBV6-1,TRBJ2-3,TRBD1,once,CASSLTGVNTDTQYF,TGTGCCAGCAGTCTGACAGGGGTCAACACAGATACGCAGTATTTT
TRBV7-8,TRBJ1-2,NA,NA,CASSLSTDYGYTF,TGTGCCAGCAGCTTAAGTACAGACTATGGCTACACCTTC
TRBV27,TRBJ1-1,NA,NA,CASSVGVRTEAFF,TGTGCCAGCAGTGTCGGGGTAAGGACTGAAGCTTTCTTT
TRBV2,TRBJ2-5,TRBD1,NA,CASSGTGTAQETQYF,TGTGCCAGCAGTGGGACCGGGACAGCACAAGAGACCCAGTACTTC
TRBV5-1,TRBJ2-1,NA,NA,CASIPGSSSYNEQFF,TGCGCCAGCATTCCGGGATCTAGCTCCTACAATGAGCAGTTCTTC